The rows below give T cell receptor beta chains drawn from one sample of a study of identical twins. TCRdb recomputed calls from the 5' RACE reads with MiXCR, one row per CDR3 protein. This table holds 600,000 to 850,000 distinct CDR3 sequences, approximately 18% found once. The same data also went into a second study, on T cells expressing NK-cell markers.

Sequences were obtained from PBMCs. These TCRs come from a woman aged 18-29 years in good health. CDR3s include the opening cysteine and the closing phenylalanine or tryptophan. The D gene is left open where the match is weak. Not all rows give a size; the values are once, few, many and, for expanded clones, a class.

CDR3 DNA	CDR3 protein	D gene	clone size	J gene	V gene
TGTGCCACCAGCCGAAGACTAGCGGGTGGTGCAGATACGCAGTATTTT	CATSRRLAGGADTQYF	TRBD2	NA	TRBJ2-3	TRBV15
TGCAGCGTTGGGAGGGCAGATACGCAGTATTTT	CSVGRADTQYF	NA	few	TRBJ2-3	TRBV29-1
TGCGCCAGCAGGATGGGGGGGTCGACCTACGAGCAGTACTTC	CASRMGGSTYEQYF	TRBD2	many	TRBJ2-7	TRBV5-1
TGTGCCAGCAGCTTAGATATGGGTCCGTATAATTCACCCCTCCACTTT	CASSLDMGPYNSPLHF	NA	few	TRBJ1-6	TRBV5-4
TGTGCCAGCAGTTTAACTAGCGGGTACGACGAGCAGTACTTC	CASSLTSGYDEQYF	TRBD2	NA	TRBJ2-7	TRBV12-3/TRBV12-4
TGTGCCAGCGCCCAGCTCGGGTATGCAGCAGATACGCAGTATTTT	CASAQLGYAADTQYF	NA	NA	TRBJ2-3	TRBV6-1
TGTGCCAGCAGGACGGGACTAGCGGGAGCAGGGGAGACCCAGTACTTC	CASRTGLAGAGETQYF	TRBD2	few	TRBJ2-5	TRBV7-2
TGTGCCAGCAGCAAAGAGCAACAGGGGGAACCACCTTCCTACGAGCAGTACTTC	CASSKEQQGEPPSYEQYF	NA	few	TRBJ2-7	TRBV21-1
TGTGCCAGCAGTTTCTTGGGGCGAACTGAAGCTTTCTTT	CASSFLGRTEAFF	NA	NA	TRBJ1-1	TRBV12-3/TRBV12-4
TGTGCCAGCAGTCTGGGGAGGCAGTCCCTCGAGCAGTACTTC	CASSLGRQSLEQYF	NA	NA	TRBJ2-7	TRBV12-3/TRBV12-4
TGTGCCACCAGCAGAGGTGGTAGCGGCAGCACAGATACGCAGTATTTT	CATSRGGSGSTDTQYF	NA	NA	TRBJ2-3	TRBV15
TGTGCCAGCAGCCGTGGGGGGACATTGGGTAGAACTGAAGCTTTCTTT	CASSRGGTLGRTEAFF	NA	few	TRBJ1-1	TRBV3-1
TGTGCCACCAGTGATTTTGGGGTAGCGGGAGGGAATGAGCAGTTCTTC	CATSDFGVAGGNEQFF	TRBD2	NA	TRBJ2-1	TRBV24-1
TGTGCCAGCAGCTTGACGCCGGATACGCAGTATTTT	CASSLTPDTQYF	NA	many	TRBJ2-3	TRBV5-6
TGTGCCAGCAGCAAAGGGGGGTCGGGTAAGACCTACGAGCAGTACTTC	CASSKGGSGKTYEQYF	NA	few	TRBJ2-7	TRBV21-1
TGCAGTGCTAGAGGGGGTCTGGGAAAACAGGGTACGAGCAATCAGCCCCAGCATTTT	CSARGGLGKQGTSNQPQHF	NA	NA	TRBJ1-5	TRBV20-1
TGCAGTGCTAGAGATCTGAAGGACTATGGCTACACCTTC	CSARDLKDYGYTF	NA	few	TRBJ1-2	TRBV20-1
TGTGCCAGCAGCGAACTTAATCAGCCCCAGCATTTT	CASSELNQPQHF	NA	many	TRBJ1-5	TRBV12-3/TRBV12-4